This T cell receptor (beta chain) is from a study of blood T cell repertoires in COVID-19. Study summary: Italy, Spain and the United States were the sources of the convalescent and acute COVID-19 samples. T cells, B-cell-depleted T cells, or PBMCs provided the cDNA or gDNA that served as material.

The protocol was immunoSEQ multiplex PCR, while the TCRdb copy is restricted to in-frame clones and leaves out a portion. The data contain about 120,000 clones, nearly 90% of them seen just once; the ten biggest clones take up 3.8%. Enrolment of Seattle patients took place during active infection, and they were followed longitudinally. With 5 bases clipped from V and 13 bases from J, the junction kept 7 bases outside the gene matches. Germline-derived CDR1 and CDR2 are SEHNR and FQNEAQ (reference sequence). The CDR3 contains 13 residues. The chain carries TRBV7-9 and TRBJ1-6, with TRBD1 matching 8 bases. The TCR comes from a woman aged 60-70 years with COVID-19, enrolled during active disease. The sequenced sample was peripheral blood. The DNA of the CDR3 is TGTGCCAGCAGCCGGACAGGGACGGGGCCCCTCCACTTT. This gives the protein CASSRTGTGPLHF.